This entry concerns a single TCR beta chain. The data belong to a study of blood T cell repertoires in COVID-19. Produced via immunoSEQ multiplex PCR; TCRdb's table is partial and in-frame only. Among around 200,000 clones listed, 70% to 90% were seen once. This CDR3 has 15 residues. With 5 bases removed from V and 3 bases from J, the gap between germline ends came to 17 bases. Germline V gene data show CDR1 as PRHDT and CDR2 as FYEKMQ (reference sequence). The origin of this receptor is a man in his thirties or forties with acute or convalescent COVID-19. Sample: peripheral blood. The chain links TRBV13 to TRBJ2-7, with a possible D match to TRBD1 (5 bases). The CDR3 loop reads CASSPPQDPFYEQYF. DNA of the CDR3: TGTGCCAGCAGCCCCCCACAGGATCCCTTCTACGAGCAGTACTTC.